This is a list of T cell receptor beta chains from one sample in a study of OX40 agonist ivuxolimab in advanced cancers. TCRdb keeps only in-frame clones here, not all; method: immunoSEQ multiplex PCR. The table records fewer than 8,500 clones, more than 65% of them present only once. The sample consisted of CD4+ or CD8+ T cells sorted from blood, taken in a trial of the OX40 agonist ivuxolimab. The receptors were gathered from an adult with an advanced solid tumor such as melanoma, head and neck, liver or kidney cancer. Each CDR3 is given with its conserved first and last residue. A D gene is named only where the DNA matches it firmly. A row's size may be missing; if present it is once, few, many or a size class.

V gene	J gene	clone size	D gene	CDR3 DNA	CDR3 protein
TRBV6-1	TRBJ1-5	NA	NA	TGTGCCAGCAGTGAACCTCCTGGGGGGGCGGGTCAGCCCCAGCATTTT	CASSEPPGGAGQPQHF
TRBV11-3	TRBJ2-7	NA	NA	TGTGCCAGCAGCGCCCGCCCCGGGGACCAGGGTACGCGTTTCTACGAGCAGTACTTC	CASSARPGDQGTRFYEQYF
TRBV11-3	TRBJ1-6	NA	TRBD1	TGTGCCAGCAGGCCTCCGGGACAGGGGAGAGATTCACCCCTCCACTTT	CASRPPGQGRDSPLHF
TRBV7-9	TRBJ1-5	medium-sized	NA	TGTGCCAGCAGCCCTAGGGACAGCAATCAGCCCCAGCATTTT	CASSPRDSNQPQHF
TRBV19	TRBJ2-7	once	TRBD1	TGTGCCAGTAACTCCGGGACAGGGGACGCCTACGAGCAGTACTTC	CASNSGTGDAYEQYF
TRBV9	TRBJ1-5	NA	NA	TGTGCCAGCAGCCCCGAGGGGGTGAATCAGCCCCAGCATTTT	CASSPEGVNQPQHF
TRBV14	TRBJ2-3	NA	NA	TGTGCCAGCAGCCCACGGCTGTGGGGGGGCAGAGATACGCAGTATTTT	CASSPRLWGGRDTQYF
TRBV7-8	TRBJ2-7	NA	NA	TGTGCCAGCAGCTTAGTTCCCAGCCTTGCCGAGCAGTACTTC	CASSLVPSLAEQYF
TRBV7-8	TRBJ2-5	NA	TRBD1	TGTGCCAGCAGCGTGGCCGGGACAGGGCTCCTCGGGTACCAAGAGACCCAGTACTTC	CASSVAGTGLLGYQETQYF
TRBV19	TRBJ1-5	NA	NA	TGTGCCAGTAGTGTCAGGGGTTCCCTTCCTAATCAGCCCCAGCATTTT	CASSVRGSLPNQPQHF
TRBV7-9	TRBJ1-5	NA	NA	TGTGCCAGCAGCGGGGACAACAATCAGCCCCAGCATTTT	CASSGDNNQPQHF
TRBV7-9	TRBJ2-7	few	TRBD1	TGTGCCAGCAGCCCGCGGGACAGGGCGTCCGAGCAGTACTTC	CASSPRDRASEQYF
TRBV7-9	TRBJ2-1	NA	NA	TGTGCCAGCAGCTTAAAGCCCAATGAGCAGTTCTTC	CASSLKPNEQFF
TRBV27	TRBJ2-2	few	NA	TGTGCCAGCGGATTACCCCTGGGATCCACCGGGGAGCTGTTTTTT	CASGLPLGSTGELFF
TRBV4-1	TRBJ1-1	NA	TRBD1	TGCGCCAGCAGCCCAGCGGGACAGGGGAGTCGAGCTTTCTTT	CASSPAGQGSRAFF
TRBV7-6	TRBJ2-2	NA	TRBD2	TGTGCCAGCAGCTTAAAGGGAGGACTAGCGAACACCGGGGAGCTGTTTTTT	CASSLKGGLANTGELFF
TRBV30	TRBJ2-5	NA	NA	TGTGCCTGGAGACGGTATGGCGCTAGCAGGAGAGAGACCCAGTACTTC	CAWRRYGASRRETQYF
TRBV7-6	TRBJ1-2	medium-sized	NA	TGTGCCAGCAGCTTAGGGTTGCGGGGCACGGGTGGCTACACCTTC	CASSLGLRGTGGYTF
TRBV25-1	TRBJ2-7	NA	TRBD2	TGTGCCAGCAGTGATAGGCCCCGGCGGGCTAGCGGGGGATACGAGCAGTACTTC	CASSDRPRRASGGYEQYF
TRBV4-2	TRBJ2-7	few	TRBD2	TGTGCCAGCAGCCAAGATCTTGACGGGGGGGCATCCGAGCAGTACTTC	CASSQDLDGGASEQYF
TRBV27	TRBJ2-5	once	NA	TGTGCCAGCAGTTGGGGAAGTGCCAGAGAGCAGTACTTC	CASSWGSAREQYF
TRBV9	TRBJ1-3	NA	NA	TGTGCCAGCAGCCCAGGGAGCTCTGGAAACACCACATATTTT	CASSPGSSGNTTYF
TRBV11-2	TRBJ2-6	NA	NA	TGTGCCAGCAGCCTAGAAGGTGGGCGGCACTCTGGGGCCAACGTCCTGACTTTC	CASSLEGGRHSGANVLTF
TRBV6-5	TRBJ1-2	NA	TRBD1	TGTGCCAGCAGAAAGCGGGGCAGGGGGCAGGGTGGCTACACCTTC	CASRKRGRGQGGYTF
TRBV11-3	TRBJ2-7	NA	TRBD1	TGTGCCAGCAGCCCCAACCGGGACAGGACCCCCGAGCAGTACTTC	CASSPNRDRTPEQYF
TRBV7-9	TRBJ1-1	NA	NA	TGTGCCACCAAATCCGGTGGGCTCGGCATGAACACTGAAGCTTTCTTT	CATKSGGLGMNTEAFF
TRBV21-1	TRBJ2-1	NA	NA	TGTGCCAGCAGCAGAGTTGGCGGGGGGCCCCGGAGCTCCTACAATGAGCAGTTCTTC	CASSRVGGGPRSSYNEQFF
TRBV6-5	TRBJ1-5	NA	NA	TGTGCCACCTCGAGGGGAAGCAATCAGCCCCAGCATTTT	CATSRGSNQPQHF
TRBV7-9	TRBJ2-7	NA	TRBD1	TGTGCCAGCAGCTTGGGGACAGTTGTCTACGAGCAGTACTTC	CASSLGTVVYEQYF
TRBV6-4	TRBJ2-3	NA	NA	TGTGCCAGCAGTGACTCGAGTAGCACAGATACGCAGTATTTT	CASSDSSSTDTQYF
TRBV4-2	TRBJ2-2	medium-sized	NA	TGTGCCAGCAGCATCGCCGGGGAGCTGTTTTTT	CASSIAGELFF
TRBV11-3	TRBJ2-7	NA	NA	TGTGCCAGCAGCGATCGTGGCAGCCCGTCCTACGAGCAGTACTTC	CASSDRGSPSYEQYF
TRBV19	TRBJ1-2	NA	NA	TGTGCCAGTAGTATAATCCAGAAAACGTCGGAAACCCTAAACTATGGCTACACCTTC	CASSIIQKTSETLNYGYTF
TRBV7-9	TRBJ2-5	NA	TRBD1	TGTGCCAGCAGCGACCGGACAGGCTTCCAAGAGACCCAGTACTTC	CASSDRTGFQETQYF
TRBV6-6	TRBJ1-1	NA	NA	TGTGCCAGCAGTCCAGGGAGGTCGAACACTGAAGCTTTCTTT	CASSPGRSNTEAFF
TRBV2	TRBJ2-1	NA	NA	TGTGCCAGCACCTACAAAGATTACAATGAGCAGTTCTTC	CASTYKDYNEQFF
TRBV7-3	TRBJ2-1	NA	NA	TGTGCCAGCAGCAGGGGGGATGAGCAGTTCTTC	CASSRGDEQFF
TRBV5-4	TRBJ2-3	once	NA	TGTGCCAGCAGCTCCCACTGGAGCACAGATACGCAGTATTTT	CASSSHWSTDTQYF
TRBV27	TRBJ1-2	many	NA	TGTGCCAGCAGTTTATCCCGGACGGCGCGCTACACCTTC	CASSLSRTARYTF
TRBV18	TRBJ2-3	NA	NA	TGTGCCAGCTCACCACCCTACAGTCCGAGCCCGGATACGCAGTATTTT	CASSPPYSPSPDTQYF
TRBV10-3	TRBJ2-5	NA	TRBD2	TGTGCCATCAGGGACCCAGCGGGGGGGGCCCATCGGACCCAGTACTTC	CAIRDPAGGAHRTQYF